Listed below are T cell receptor beta chains from one sample, sequenced in a study of cytomegalovirus exposure and HLA in healthy donors. Generated by immunoSEQ multiplex PCR, the TCRdb table keeps only in-frame clones and is missing some. The repertoire holds approximately 110,000 clones, with 78% as singletons. Specimen: PBMCs. These TCRs come from a man between 25 and 39 years old in good health and CMV-seronegative. CDR3s include the opening cysteine and the closing phenylalanine or tryptophan. A D gene is named only where the DNA matches it firmly. Size is stated for part of the rows, as once, few or many counts, or as a class when the clone is expanded.

j_call clone_size d_call cdr3_length v_call cdr3_aa cdr3_nt
TRBJ1-1 - TRBD1 13 TRBV19 CASSRGQVTEAFF TGTGCCAGTAGCCGCGGACAGGTAACCGAAGCTTTCTTT
TRBJ2-2 once - 16 TRBV12-2 CASRPTRDRGTGELFF TGTGCAAGTCGACCAACCCGGGACAGAGGGACCGGGGAGCTGTTTTTT
TRBJ1-1 - TRBD1 13 TRBV29-1 CSVVEGGEKFAFF TGCAGCGTTGTAGAAGGGGGCGAGAAATTTGCTTTCTTT
TRBJ2-7 - TRBD2 12 TRBV19 CASRGGVNEQYF TGTGCCAGCCGGGGGGGAGTTAACGAGCAGTACTTC
TRBJ1-4 - TRBD1 16 TRBV18 CASSITGTGPSEKLFF TGTGCCAGCTCAATCACCGGGACAGGGCCCTCCGAAAAACTGTTTTTT
TRBJ2-7 - - 16 TRBV10-2 CASSDSSSGGNDEQYF TGCGCCAGCAGTGATTCTTCCAGCGGAGGAAACGACGAGCAGTACTTC
TRBJ1-2 - - 14 TRBV6-5 CASSPLRTNYGYTF TGTGCCAGCAGTCCCCTTAGAACTAACTATGGCTACACCTTC
TRBJ2-7 - TRBD1 14 TRBV19 CASSIRDRGQSQYF TGTGCCAGTAGTATAAGGGACAGGGGCCAGAGCCAGTACTTC
TRBJ2-3 - TRBD2 13 TRBV6-4 CASSATAGYTQYF TGTGCCAGCAGTGCCACAGCGGGGTATACGCAGTATTTT
TRBJ2-3 - - 14 TRBV6-1 CAKARRGITDTQYF TGTGCCAAAGCTAGGCGGGGAATCACAGATACGCAGTATTTT
TRBJ2-4 - TRBD1 16 TRBV2 CASRRDRVLAKNIQYF TGTGCCAGCAGACGCGACAGGGTACTAGCCAAAAACATTCAGTACTTC
TRBJ1-4 - - 17 TRBV7-9 CASSLGGQNPRGEKLFF TGTGCCAGCAGCTTAGGAGGACAGAACCCAAGGGGTGAAAAACTGTTTTTT
TRBJ1-1 - - 13 TRBV19 CASSYNMNTEAFF TGTGCCAGTAGTTACAACATGAACACTGAAGCTTTCTTT
TRBJ1-2 - - 13 TRBV19 CASSKKVDNGYTF TGTGCCAGTAGCAAAAAGGTGGACAATGGCTACACCTTC
TRBJ1-2 - TRBD1 15 TRBV7-9 CASSMGQGNDYGYTF TGTGCCAGCAGCATGGGACAGGGTAATGACTATGGCTACACCTTC
TRBJ1-5 - - 15 TRBV19 CASSIDTHSNQPQHF TGTGCCAGTAGTATCGACACTCATAGCAATCAGCCCCAGCATTTT
TRBJ2-1 - TRBD2 16 TRBV28 CASSFLAGGPNSEQFF TGTGCCAGCAGTTTCTTAGCGGGAGGGCCTAATAGTGAGCAGTTCTTC
TRBJ2-1 - TRBD2 18 TRBV30 CAWSVRFQREGLGNEQFF TGTGCCTGGAGTGTACGTTTCCAGCGGGAGGGCCTTGGCAATGAGCAGTTCTTC
TRBJ2-1 - TRBD1 16 TRBV5-1 CASSSEDRGRYNEQFF TGCGCCAGCAGCTCCGAGGACAGGGGGCGATACAATGAGCAGTTCTTC
TRBJ2-1 - TRBD2 17 TRBV9 CASAPGAGGSSYNEQFF TGTGCCAGCGCCCCCGGGGCGGGAGGTAGCTCCTACAATGAGCAGTTCTTC
TRBJ2-1 - TRBD1 14 TRBV9 CASTPDRDYNEQFF TGTGCCAGCACTCCGGACAGGGACTACAATGAGCAGTTCTTC
TRBJ1-2 - - 15 TRBV6-5 CASSYNDYSGYGYTF TGTGCCAGCAGTTACAATGATTACAGTGGCTATGGCTACACCTTC
TRBJ1-3 few - 14 TRBV7-8 CASSLGNRGNTIYF TGTGCCAGCAGCTTAGGGAACAGGGGAAACACCATATATTTT
TRBJ1-2 - - 13 TRBV7-2 CASSLGQSYGYTF TGTGCCAGCAGCTTAGGACAGAGCTATGGCTACACCTTC
TRBJ1-2 - TRBD1 16 TRBV7-2 CASSPSRQGTNYGYTF TGTGCCAGCAGCCCCTCCCGACAGGGAACTAACTATGGCTACACCTTC
TRBJ1-1 - TRBD1 12 TRBV19 CASSFSRGRAFF TGTGCCAGTAGTTTTTCCAGGGGGCGAGCTTTCTTT
TRBJ2-1 once TRBD2 17 TRBV12-5 CASGFLSTSGTGNEQFF TGTGCTAGTGGTTTTCTCTCGACTAGCGGGACTGGCAATGAGCAGTTCTTC
TRBJ2-2 - TRBD2 15 TRBV11-3 CASSAAGRDTGELFF TGTGCCAGCAGCGCCGCGGGGAGGGACACCGGGGAGCTGTTTTTT
TRBJ2-1 - - 12 TRBV6-4 CASSDARGAQFF TGTGCCAGCAGTGACGCAAGGGGTGCGCAGTTCTTC
TRBJ1-4 - TRBD1 19 TRBV4-3 CASSAETGDRGPSNEKLFF TGCGCCAGCAGCGCCGAGACAGGGGACCGAGGGCCATCTAATGAAAAACTGTTTTTT
TRBJ2-7 - TRBD1 15 TRBV6-5 CASSPLDRVSYEQYF TGTGCCAGCAGTCCCCTGGACAGGGTTTCCTACGAGCAGTACTTC
TRBJ1-4 - TRBD1 17 TRBV4-1 CASSRGGVVVSNEKLFF TGCGCCAGCAGCCGAGGGGGCGTCGTCGTATCTAATGAAAAACTGTTTTTT
TRBJ1-1 - TRBD1 15 TRBV6-6 CASSYLNRGSTEAFF TGTGCCAGCAGTTACCTAAACAGGGGCTCCACTGAAGCTTTCTTT
TRBJ2-5 - TRBD2 16 TRBV15 CATSTRGGRSSETQYF TGTGCCACCAGTACACGCGGGGGTCGATCCTCAGAGACCCAGTACTTC
TRBJ2-7 - - 15 TRBV15 CATSRAPPGSYEQYF TGTGCCACCAGCAGAGCCCCGCCCGGGTCCTACGAGCAGTACTTC
TRBJ2-7 - - 16 TRBV11-2 CASSLGKGASPYEQYF TGTGCCAGCAGCTTAGGGAAAGGGGCCTCCCCCTACGAGCAGTACTTC
TRBJ2-3 - TRBD2 19 TRBV10-3 CAISHAGLAGDMGTDTQYF TGTGCCATCAGCCACGCTGGGCTAGCGGGAGATATGGGGACAGATACGCAGTATTTT
TRBJ1-2 - - 15 TRBV6-1 CASSGRTPTFYGYTF TGTGCCAGCAGTGGCCGGACACCTACCTTCTATGGCTACACCTTC
TRBJ2-1 - - 13 TRBV28 CAPPGSTYNEQFF TGTGCCCCCCCGGGGAGTACCTACAATGAGCAGTTCTTC
TRBJ2-1 - TRBD1 15 TRBV5-5 CASSLGDSGYNEQFF TGTGCCAGCAGCTTGGGGGACAGCGGTTACAATGAGCAGTTCTTC
TRBJ1-2 - - 16 TRBV7-8 CASSPATGSVGYGYTF TGTGCCAGCAGCCCCGCAACGGGATCAGTGGGCTATGGCTACACCTTC
TRBJ2-7 once TRBD2 14 TRBV15 CATSRGLAGYEQYF TGTGCCACCAGCAGAGGACTAGCGGGATACGAGCAGTACTTC
TRBJ1-2 - - 14 TRBV5-1 CASKWYSTNYGYTF TGCGCCAGCAAATGGTACAGCACAAACTATGGCTACACCTTC
TRBJ2-7 - TRBD2 16 TRBV6-5 CASSSPGGGGPYEQYF TGTGCCAGCAGTTCCCCGGGAGGGGGTGGCCCCTACGAGCAGTACTTC
TRBJ1-2 once - 14 TRBV4-3 CASSQQGSGYGYTF TGCGCCAGCAGCCAGCAGGGTTCAGGGTATGGCTACACCTTC
TRBJ2-2 - - 15 TRBV18 CASSPPSTNTGELFF TGTGCCAGCTCACCACCCAGTACGAACACCGGGGAGCTGTTTTTT
TRBJ2-3 - - 13 TRBV7-7 CASSLGSGDTQYF TGTGCCAGCAGCCTCGGGAGTGGGGATACGCAGTATTTT
TRBJ2-7 - TRBD2 15 TRBV14 CASSQRLAVTYEQYF TGTGCCAGCAGCCAGCGTCTAGCGGTTACTTACGAGCAGTACTTC
TRBJ1-1 - TRBD1 14 TRBV9 CASSVGDRETEAFF TGTGCCAGCAGCGTAGGGGACAGGGAAACTGAAGCTTTCTTT
TRBJ1-3 once TRBD1 15 TRBV11-2 CASSLERTGGNTIYF TGTGCCAGCAGCTTAGAACGGACAGGGGGAAACACCATATATTTT
TRBJ2-1 - - 13 TRBV29-1 CSVDPTGSYEQFF TGCAGCGTTGACCCCACAGGGTCATATGAGCAGTTCTTC
TRBJ2-3 few - 14 TRBV27 CASSRRERTDTQYF TGTGCCAGCAGCAGGAGGGAACGCACAGATACGCAGTATTTT
TRBJ2-7 - - 15 TRBV7-9 CASSSRSAGVHEQYF TGTGCCAGCAGCTCCAGGTCGGCAGGGGTCCACGAGCAGTACTTC
TRBJ1-5 - - 13 TRBV27 CASSLYRNQPQHF TGTGCCAGCAGTTTATACAGGAATCAGCCCCAGCATTTT
TRBJ1-4 - - 15 TRBV19 CASSVTQGKNEKLFF TGTGCCAGTAGTGTAACCCAGGGGAAGAATGAAAAACTGTTTTTT